The rows below give T cell receptor beta chains drawn from one sample of a study of T cell repertoires in cytomegalovirus infection. A single record per CDR3 protein comes from TCRdb applying MiXCR to the reads. The sample shows around 740,000 distinct CDR3 sequences, approximately 34% of them seen only once. Material: PBMCs. The receptors derive from a human donor in good health (CMV status not recorded). Some clones in this sample may be carry-over from other donors' samples. Both conserved end residues are part of each CDR3. A D gene is named only where the DNA matches it firmly. Some rows mark clone size as missing; the rest say once, few, many or name a class of expanded clone.

>TRBJ2-7|TRBD1|many|TRBV7-2
TGTGCCAGCAGACCAGGGGGCCCCTCTACCTACGAGCAGTACTTC
CASRPGGPSTYEQYF
>TRBJ1-1|NA|few|TRBV10-3
TGTGCCACCAACCCTGAGGGGGTGAACACTGAAGCTTTCTTT
CATNPEGVNTEAFF
>TRBJ2-7|TRBD1|many|TRBV6-4
TGTGCCAGCAGTGACCCCGGACAGGAGACCTACGAGCAGTACTTC
CASSDPGQETYEQYF
>TRBJ1-5|NA|many|TRBV12-3/TRBV12-4
TGTGCCAGCAGTCCCGGGACCCGGGGCCTCGATCAGCCCCAGCATTTT
CASSPGTRGLDQPQHF
>TRBJ1-2|NA|few|TRBV15
TGTGCCACCAGCAGGACTTCGCTTGGGGGCTATGGCTACACCTTC
CATSRTSLGGYGYTF
>TRBJ1-4|NA|NA|TRBV7-3
TGTGCCAGCAGCTTAGTTGGATCTAATGAAAAACTGTTTTTT
CASSLVGSNEKLFF
>TRBJ2-7|NA|NA|TRBV28
TGTGCCAGCAGTCCTTATTCCGGGACATCGGGGCACGAGCAGTACTTC
CASSPYSGTSGHEQYF
>TRBJ2-7|NA|few|TRBV28
TGTGCCAGCAGTTCACGGACGGACATCTACGAGCAGTACTTC
CASSSRTDIYEQYF
>TRBJ2-3|TRBD2|NA|TRBV9
TGTGCCAGCAGCGTAAGAGCGGGAGACGATACGCAGTATTTT
CASSVRAGDDTQYF
>TRBJ2-5|TRBD2|few|TRBV20-1
TGCAGTGCTAGAAAAACTAGCGGGAGGGTCCAAGAGACCCAGTACTTC
CSARKTSGRVQETQYF
>TRBJ1-5|NA|once|TRBV19
TGTGCCAGTAGTAAAGGGTCCCAGCAGGGCGATCTCCAGCCCCAGCATTTT
CASSKGSQQGDLQPQHF
>TRBJ2-7|NA|many|TRBV7-2
TGTGCCAGCAGCTTATCCCACTACCGCGAGCAGTACTTC
CASSLSHYREQYF
>TRBJ2-7|TRBD1|few|TRBV7-3
TGTGCCAGCAGCACGGACAGGGGTTTCGAGCAGTACTTC
CASSTDRGFEQYF
>TRBJ1-2|TRBD1|NA|TRBV12-3/TRBV12-4
TGTGCCAGCAGACTAGACCCAGGGGGTGAAAGCTTC
CASRLDPGGESF
>TRBJ2-5|TRBD2|many|TRBV4-2
TGTGCCAGCAGCCCCGACTGGGCGGGGGGGGGCCAAGAGACCCAGTACTTC
CASSPDWAGGGQETQYF
>TRBJ1-1|NA|many|TRBV7-3
TGTGCCAGCAGCTTAAGGTCGAACACTGAAGCTTTCTTT
CASSLRSNTEAFF
>TRBJ2-1|TRBD2|few|TRBV7-8
TGTGCCAGCAGCTTAGGGGGGGAGGGCTCCTACAATGAGCAGTTCTTC
CASSLGGEGSYNEQFF
>TRBJ2-1|TRBD1|NA|TRBV18
TGTGCCAGCTCACCAGGACAGGGATCCCTCAATGAGCAGTTCTTC
CASSPGQGSLNEQFF
>TRBJ2-3|NA|few|TRBV7-9
TGTGCCAGCAGCTTAAGGGATGCAATCCCAGATACGCAGTATTTT
CASSLRDAIPDTQYF
>TRBJ1-2|TRBD1|NA|TRBV20-1
TGCAGTTCCCAGGGGGAAAACTATGGCTACACCTTC
CSSQGENYGYTF
>TRBJ1-2|NA|NA|TRBV20-1
TGCAGTGGACAAGGAGGGATCCATGGCTACACCTTC
CSGQGGIHGYTF
>TRBJ1-1|NA|many|TRBV15
TGTGCCACCAGCAGAGATTTTGGGGGGCAGACTGAAGCTTTCTTT
CATSRDFGGQTEAFF
>TRBJ1-1|NA|NA|TRBV27
TGTGCCAGCAGTTTAAGTGTCGGGGGGCCTGAAGCTTTCTTT
CASSLSVGGPEAFF
>TRBJ1-1|NA|NA|TRBV28
TGTGCCACAACGGTGTCTCCGAACACTGAAGCTTTCTTT
CATTVSPNTEAFF